The 10 T cell receptor beta chains listed next were all sequenced from one sample in a study of blood T cell repertoires in COVID-19. Produced via immunoSEQ multiplex PCR; TCRdb's table is partial and in-frame only. This sample has about 190,000 clones, with about 89% found just once. Sequencing used peripheral blood. The receptors shown here come from a man aged 35 to 55 with acute or convalescent COVID-19.

V is TRBV5-1 and J is TRBJ1-1; 9 bases align to TRBD1. Germline assignment: CDR1 SGHRS and CDR2 YFSETQ. There are 15 residues in the CDR3. V was clipped by 4 bases and J by 7 bases; unmatched bases: 11. CDR3 region: CASSPLPRGQGEAFF. Here the CDR3 DNA reads TGCGCCAGCAGCCCCCTACCCCGGGGACAGGGTGAAGCTTTCTTT.

This chain joins TRBV6-6 and TRBJ1-6; D remains unclear. Germline V gene sequence: CDR1 MNHNY, CDR2 SVGAGI (reference sequence). V was pared by 4 bases and J by 9 bases, with 7 bases between. The CDR3 is 12 amino acids. The CDR3 DNA sequence: TGTGCCAGCAGTTTCAGGCTTTCACCCCTCCACTTT. Its translation is CASSFRLSPLHF.

This sequence joins TRBV24-1 and TRBJ1-5; D is perhaps TRBD1 (5 bases). CDR1 and CDR2 (germline): KGHDR, SFDVKD. V lost 4 bases and J 5 bases, leaving 11 bases between the germline ends. The CDR3 runs 14 residues. DNA of the CDR3: TGTGCCACCAGTGACCACGACAGATATCAGCCCCAGCATTTT. It codes for CATSDHDRYQPQHF.

The J gene is TRBJ1-5, the V gene TRBV6-1; 7 bases fit TRBD1. Germline assignment: CDR1 MNHNS and CDR2 SASEGT. J was trimmed by 5 bases and V by 2 bases; bases with no gene match: 3. The CDR3 contains 14 residues. CDR3 DNA sequence: TGTGCCAGCAGTGAACAGGGGGTCGATCAGCCCCAGCATTTT. This sequence encodes CASSEQGVDQPQHF.

This chain connects TRBV30 to TRBJ2-3; possible D gene TRBD2, 6 bases. CDR1 is GTSNPN and CDR2 is SVGIG in the germline V gene (reference sequence). The CDR3 length is 14 residues. Trimming removed 2 bases at V and 4 bases at J, with 13 bases between. In DNA form, the CDR3 reads TGTGCCTGGAGTTCCCCGGGGGAGGCAGATACGCAGTATTTT. This encodes CAWSSPGEADTQYF.

The rearrangement links TRBV7-9 to TRBJ1-1; 7 bases line up with TRBD1. The germline CDR1 and CDR2 sequences are SEHNR and FQNEAQ (reference sequence). V lost 9 bases and J lost 7; bases outside the gene matches: 8. This CDR3 contains 12 residues. The CDR3 sequence: CASTGTEGEAFF. CDR3 bases: TGTGCCAGTACCGGGACAGAGGGTGAAGCTTTCTTT.

This clone has only one observation. The CDR3 protein is CASSQVGGGAGELFF. CDR3 bases: TGTGCCAGCAGCCAAGTCGGCGGGGGGGCCGGGGAGCTGTTTTTT. This chain links TRBV3-1 (or the pseudogene TRBV3-2) with TRBJ2-2; 9 bases align to TRBD2. This CDR3 contains 15 residues. J lost 6 bases, V lost 1 base, and 3 bases had no gene match. Germline V CDR1 and CDR2: LGHDT, YNNKEL (reference sequence).

The genes are TRBV27 and TRBJ2-3, with 14 bases aligning to TRBD2. J gave up 2 bases and V 6 bases, and 13 bases lay outside the gene matches. From germline, CDR1 is MNHEY and CDR2 SMNVEV (reference sequence). This CDR3 has 19 amino acids. CDR3 in DNA: TGTGCCAGCAGCAGCCGTACCGGGACTAGCGGGGGCATCACAGATACGCAGTATTTT. Amino acid sequence: CASSSRTGTSGGITDTQYF.

The chain couples TRBV27 to TRBJ2-7; 9 bases align to TRBD1. The CDR3 is 13 amino acids. Germline lookup yields CDR1 MNHEY and CDR2 SMNVEV (reference sequence). J lost 3 bases, V lost 10 bases, and 7 bases had no gene match. CDR3 protein: CATVGQGNYEQYF. The CDR3 DNA follows: TGTGCCACCGTCGGACAGGGGAACTACGAGCAGTACTTC.

The V call is TRBV28, the J call TRBJ1-3; unclear D gene. V was pared by 4 bases and J by 0 bases, with 19 bases between. This CDR3 is 18 amino acids long. Germline V gives CDR1 MDHEN, CDR2 SYDVKM. The CDR3 DNA reads as TGTGCCAGCAGTTCCCCGACCTCTCTGGGGAGCTCTGGAAACACCATATATTTT. Its translation is CASSSPTSLGSSGNTIYF.